A selection of T cell receptor beta chains follows, all from one sample in a study of cytotoxic CD8 clonotypes in ibrutinib-treated CLL. Repertoires were generated with immunoSEQ multiplex PCR, while TCRdb's copy carries only in-frame clones and drops some. The sample has about 120,000 clones, 50% to 65% seen once. The input for sequencing was PBMCs, taken after 24 months of ibrutinib treatment. The receptors shown here come from a human donor with chronic lymphocytic leukemia. CDR3s include the opening cysteine and the closing phenylalanine or tryptophan. The D gene is left open where the match is weak. Expanded clones get a size class; other rows say once, few or many, or leave the size out.

V: TRBV19
D: NA
size: NA
J: TRBJ1-5
DNA: TGTGCCAGTAGTAGGGATAGCAATCAGCCCCAGCATTTT
CDR3: CASSRDSNQPQHF

V: TRBV5-1
D: NA
size: NA
J: TRBJ2-3
DNA: TGCGCCAGCAGCTTGGATGAGGGGGGGCCGACAGATACGCAGTATTTT
CDR3: CASSLDEGGPTDTQYF

V: TRBV7-9
D: TRBD1
size: NA
J: TRBJ2-2
DNA: TGTGCCAGCTTGAATAGGGGGCGAGGCACCGGGGAGCTGTTTTTT
CDR3: CASLNRGRGTGELFF

V: TRBV10-3
D: TRBD2
size: NA
J: TRBJ2-1
DNA: TGTGCCACCCGACTAGCGGGGGGGCAAAATGAGCAGTTCTTC
CDR3: CATRLAGGQNEQFF

V: TRBV11-3
D: NA
size: NA
J: TRBJ2-3
DNA: TGTGCCAGCAGCTTAGTTCGGACTGGAAGCACAGATACGCAGTATTTT
CDR3: CASSLVRTGSTDTQYF

V: TRBV7-3
D: TRBD1
size: NA
J: TRBJ2-5
DNA: TGTGCCAGCAGCTTAACCGAGGGGGCGGAGACCCAGTACTTC
CDR3: CASSLTEGAETQYF

V: TRBV5-4
D: NA
size: NA
J: TRBJ2-7
DNA: TGTGCCAGCAGCTCCGTCGGAAACAGGGTTTTCTCCTACGAGCAGTACTTC
CDR3: CASSSVGNRVFSYEQYF

V: TRBV5-1
D: TRBD1
size: few
J: TRBJ1-2
DNA: TGCGCCAGCAGCTCCCCGGACAGGGGAATCTATGGCTACACCTTC
CDR3: CASSSPDRGIYGYTF

V: TRBV5-6
D: NA
size: few
J: TRBJ1-4
DNA: TGTGCCAGCAGGGCAGGCGGTGGGGAAGATGAAAAACTGTTTTTT
CDR3: CASRAGGGEDEKLFF

V: TRBV9
D: NA
size: few
J: TRBJ1-3
DNA: TGTGCCAGCAGCGTAGCTCTGGGGAGCTCTGGAAACACCATATATTTT
CDR3: CASSVALGSSGNTIYF

V: TRBV7-8
D: NA
size: NA
J: TRBJ2-1
DNA: TGTGCCAGCAGCTTAGCCGGGCTAGTCCATGAGCAGTTCTTC
CDR3: CASSLAGLVHEQFF

V: TRBV28
D: NA
size: NA
J: TRBJ2-1
DNA: TGTGCCAGCAGTTCCGCGGGCCACCTCCACCCTCACAATGAGCAGTTCTTC
CDR3: CASSSAGHLHPHNEQFF

V: TRBV20-1
D: NA
size: NA
J: TRBJ2-1
DNA: TGCAGTGCTGCCCTCGCGGCGCAGTTCTTC
CDR3: CSAALAAQFF

V: TRBV11-3
D: NA
size: few
J: TRBJ2-3
DNA: TGTGCCAGCAGCTTAACGACTGTCGTGGATACGCAGTATTTT
CDR3: CASSLTTVVDTQYF

V: TRBV21-1
D: NA
size: NA
J: TRBJ2-7
DNA: TGTGCCAGCAGACAGAGCTCCTACGAGCAGTACTTC
CDR3: CASRQSSYEQYF

V: TRBV18
D: NA
size: few
J: TRBJ1-3
DNA: TGTGCCAGCTCAAATTCACAGGGACGAGCTGGAAACACCATATATTTT
CDR3: CASSNSQGRAGNTIYF

V: TRBV27
D: TRBD1
size: NA
J: TRBJ2-7
DNA: TGTGCCAGCAGGGCTACAGGGGCGAGGTCCCTCGAGCAGTACTTC
CDR3: CASRATGARSLEQYF

V: TRBV5-1
D: NA
size: once
J: TRBJ2-6
DNA: TGCGCCAGCAGCATCGCGGACTCTGGGGCCAACGTCCTGACTTTC
CDR3: CASSIADSGANVLTF

V: TRBV7-6
D: NA
size: NA
J: TRBJ1-1
DNA: TGTGCCAGCAGCATCCGCTGGGGGCTGAACACTGAAGCTTTCTTT
CDR3: CASSIRWGLNTEAFF

V: TRBV19
D: NA
size: few
J: TRBJ2-7
DNA: TGTGCCAGTATTTCTGGACACTACGAGCAGTACTTC
CDR3: CASISGHYEQYF

V: TRBV30
D: NA
size: few
J: TRBJ1-2
DNA: TGTGCCTGGACCCCCCGGGAACTTAATGGCTACACCTTC
CDR3: CAWTPRELNGYTF

V: TRBV7-2
D: NA
size: NA
J: TRBJ2-2
DNA: TGTGCCAGCAGCTTAGCTCCTAGCATCGGGGAGCTGTTTTTT
CDR3: CASSLAPSIGELFF

V: TRBV4-3
D: TRBD2
size: once
J: TRBJ2-3
DNA: TGCGCCAGCAGCCCCGGGGGGGCCTATAGCACAGATACGCAGTATTTT
CDR3: CASSPGGAYSTDTQYF

V: TRBV9
D: NA
size: many
J: TRBJ2-1
DNA: TGTGCCAGCACCGAAGGAGGGGATGCCTACAATGAGCAGTTCTTC
CDR3: CASTEGGDAYNEQFF

V: TRBV9
D: NA
size: NA
J: TRBJ2-5
DNA: TGTGCCAGCACCACCGGCGGGGCCGGCTCGCTAACCCAGTACTTC
CDR3: CASTTGGAGSLTQYF

V: TRBV6-1
D: TRBD1
size: NA
J: TRBJ1-6
DNA: TGTGCCAGCAGAGGACAGGGAATGAACTCACCCCTCCACTTT
CDR3: CASRGQGMNSPLHF

V: TRBV7-6
D: NA
size: NA
J: TRBJ1-3
DNA: TGTGCCAGCAGCTTGGGGGGAGTCGGCTCTGGAAACACCATATATTTT
CDR3: CASSLGGVGSGNTIYF

V: TRBV9
D: NA
size: NA
J: TRBJ2-3
DNA: TGTGCCAGCAGCCTAGGCTTCAGCACAGATACGCAGTATTTT
CDR3: CASSLGFSTDTQYF

V: TRBV18
D: NA
size: NA
J: TRBJ2-7
DNA: TGTGCCAGCTCACCCACCCTGGGCACTGAGACTTACGAGCAGTACTTC
CDR3: CASSPTLGTETYEQYF

V: TRBV29-1
D: NA
size: NA
J: TRBJ2-3
DNA: TGCAGCGTAGTTATTACAGATACGCAGTATTTT
CDR3: CSVVITDTQYF

V: TRBV7-9
D: NA
size: few
J: TRBJ2-7
DNA: TGTGCCAGCAGCTTAGCCGCAGCAGACTACGAGCAGTACTTC
CDR3: CASSLAAADYEQYF

V: TRBV29-1
D: NA
size: once
J: TRBJ2-4
DNA: TGCAGCGTCCTCACGAACATTCAGTACTTC
CDR3: CSVLTNIQYF

V: TRBV4-2
D: NA
size: NA
J: TRBJ2-5
DNA: TGTGCCAGCAGCCAAGATAGCCGGGGCCAAGAGACCCAGTACTTC
CDR3: CASSQDSRGQETQYF

V: TRBV5-1
D: NA
size: NA
J: TRBJ2-7
DNA: TGCGCCAGCAGCCCCGACGGCGCCTACGAGCAGTACTTC
CDR3: CASSPDGAYEQYF

V: TRBV6-5
D: NA
size: NA
J: TRBJ2-5
DNA: TGTGCCAGCACCATCGGGGGGACAAAGACCCAGTACTTC
CDR3: CASTIGGTKTQYF

V: TRBV6-6
D: NA
size: NA
J: TRBJ1-1
DNA: TGTGCCAGCAGCTCCCAGGGTGGTCGTGAAGCTTTCTTT
CDR3: CASSSQGGREAFF

V: TRBV19
D: TRBD1
size: NA
J: TRBJ1-1
DNA: TGTGCCAGTAGCCTATCAAGGACAGGACCGAACACTGAAGCTTTCTTT
CDR3: CASSLSRTGPNTEAFF